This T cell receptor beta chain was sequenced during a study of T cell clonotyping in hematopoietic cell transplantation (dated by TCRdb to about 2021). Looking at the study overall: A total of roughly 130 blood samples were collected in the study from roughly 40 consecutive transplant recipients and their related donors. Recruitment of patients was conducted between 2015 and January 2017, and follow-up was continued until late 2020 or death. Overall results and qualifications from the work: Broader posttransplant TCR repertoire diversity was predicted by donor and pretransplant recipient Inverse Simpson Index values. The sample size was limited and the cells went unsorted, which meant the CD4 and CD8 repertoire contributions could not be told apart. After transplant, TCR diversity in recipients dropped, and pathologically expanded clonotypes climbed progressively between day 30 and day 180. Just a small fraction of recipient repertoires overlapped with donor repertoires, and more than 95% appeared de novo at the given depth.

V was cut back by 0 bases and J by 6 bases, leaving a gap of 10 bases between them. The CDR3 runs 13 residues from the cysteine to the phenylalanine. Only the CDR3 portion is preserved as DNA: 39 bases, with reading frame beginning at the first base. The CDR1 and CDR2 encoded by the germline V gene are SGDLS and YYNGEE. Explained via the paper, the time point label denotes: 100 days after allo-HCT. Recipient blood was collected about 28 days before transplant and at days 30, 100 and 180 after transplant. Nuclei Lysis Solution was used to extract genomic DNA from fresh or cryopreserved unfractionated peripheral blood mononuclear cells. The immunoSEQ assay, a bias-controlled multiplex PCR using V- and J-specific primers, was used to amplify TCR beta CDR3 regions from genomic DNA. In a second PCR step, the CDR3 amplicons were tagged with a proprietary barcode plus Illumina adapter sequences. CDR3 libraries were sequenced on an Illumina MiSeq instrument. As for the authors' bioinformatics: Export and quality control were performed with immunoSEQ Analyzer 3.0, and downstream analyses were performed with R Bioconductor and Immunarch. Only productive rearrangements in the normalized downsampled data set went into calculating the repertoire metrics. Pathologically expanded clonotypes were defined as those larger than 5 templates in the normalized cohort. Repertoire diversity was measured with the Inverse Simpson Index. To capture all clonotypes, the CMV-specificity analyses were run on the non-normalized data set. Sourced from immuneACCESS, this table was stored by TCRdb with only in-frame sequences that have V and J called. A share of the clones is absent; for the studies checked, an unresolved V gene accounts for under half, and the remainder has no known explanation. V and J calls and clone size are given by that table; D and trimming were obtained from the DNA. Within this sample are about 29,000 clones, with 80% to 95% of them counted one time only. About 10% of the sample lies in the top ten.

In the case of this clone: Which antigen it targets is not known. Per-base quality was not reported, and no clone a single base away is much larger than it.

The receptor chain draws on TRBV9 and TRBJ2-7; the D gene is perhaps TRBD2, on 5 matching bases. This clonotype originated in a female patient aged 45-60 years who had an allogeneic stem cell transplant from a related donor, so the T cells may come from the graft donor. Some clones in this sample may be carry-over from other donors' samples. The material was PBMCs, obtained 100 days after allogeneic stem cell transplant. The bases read TGTGCCAGCAGCGTAGGTCCGGGGTTCGAGCAGTACTTC. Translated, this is CASSVGPGFEQYF.